This T cell receptor beta chain was recovered during a study of PD-L1 blockade in urothelial cancer. Study-level information: Patients' histories included 0 to 3 prior chemotherapy regimens.

Generated by immunoSEQ multiplex PCR, the TCRdb table keeps only in-frame clones and is missing some. This sample has about 39,000 clones; approximately 90% occur once, and the top ten carry about 11%. Time point defined: pretreatment peripheral blood. Germline V gene lookup returns CDR1 SGHRS and CDR2 YFSETQ. J was trimmed by 4 bases and V by 3 bases; bases with no gene match: 1. The CDR3 runs 16 residues. The source was PBMCs, collected around atezolizumab (anti-PD-L1) treatment. V is TRBV5-1 and J is TRBJ2-2, with 15 nucleotides matching TRBD2. This receptor was identified in a woman aged 55-69 years with urothelial cancer. The CDR3 loop reads CASSSGLAGGTGELFF. CDR3 coding DNA: TGCGCCAGCAGCTCGGGACTAGCGGGAGGCACCGGGGAGCTGTTTTTT.